Below, 2 T cell receptor beta chains from the same sample are listed, as sequenced in a study of CD8+CD57+ T cells in acquired aplastic anemia. Genomic DNA templated the TCR beta VDJ and CDR3 profiling. A single record per CDR3 protein comes from TCRdb applying MiXCR to the reads. Here the sample spans 200,000 to 250,000 distinct CDR3 sequences, 61% being singletons. Source material: sorted CD4+, CD8+, or CD8+CD57+ T cells (not recorded which) from PBMCs. These receptors all stem from a human donor in good health.

The chain employs TRBV7-2 and TRBJ1-2; D not resolved. Trimming pared 3 bases from V and 8 bases from J, leaving 16 bases between. Germline CDR1 reads SGHTA; CDR2 reads FQGNSA. The CDR3 contains 14 residues. The chain's CDR3 is CASSFSTPQAGYTF. In DNA, the CDR3 is TGTGCCAGCAGCTTTTCCACACCCCAGGCGGGCTACACCTTC.

J is TRBJ2-3 and V is TRBV7-3, with 10 bases identical to TRBD2. Germline V CDR1 and CDR2: SGHTA, FQGTGA. This CDR3 has 14 amino acids. Trimming at V came to 4 bases and at J to 11 bases, leaving 9 bases not matched to a gene. The DNA of the CDR3 is TGTGCCAGCAGCTCGTCTAGCGGGGGCGATGAGCAGTATTTT. It translates to CASSSSSGGDEQYF.